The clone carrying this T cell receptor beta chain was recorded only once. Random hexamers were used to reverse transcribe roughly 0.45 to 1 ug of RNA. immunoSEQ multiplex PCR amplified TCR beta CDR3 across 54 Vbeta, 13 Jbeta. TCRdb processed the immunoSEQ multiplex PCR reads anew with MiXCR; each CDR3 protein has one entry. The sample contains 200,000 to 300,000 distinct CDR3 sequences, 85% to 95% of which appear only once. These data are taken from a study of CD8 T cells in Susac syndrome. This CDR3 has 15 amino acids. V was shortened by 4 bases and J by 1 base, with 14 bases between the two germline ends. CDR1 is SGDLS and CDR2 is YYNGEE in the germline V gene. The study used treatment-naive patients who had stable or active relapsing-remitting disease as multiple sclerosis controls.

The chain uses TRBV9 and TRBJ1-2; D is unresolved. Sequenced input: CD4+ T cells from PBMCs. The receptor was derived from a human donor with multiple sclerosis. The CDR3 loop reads CASSKSDGFNYGYTF. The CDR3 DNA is TGTGCCAGCAGCAAGTCGGACGGTTTTAACTATGGCTACACCTTC.